A selection of T cell receptor beta chains follows, all from one sample in a study of CD8 T cells in Susac syndrome. In TCRdb, the immunoSEQ multiplex PCR reads were re-called with MiXCR into one record per CDR3 protein. Of more than 250,000 distinct CDR3 sequences listed, just over 90% are singletons. Sequenced: CD4+ T cells from PBMCs. Source of these receptors: a human donor with multiple sclerosis. Both conserved end residues are part of each CDR3. Each record gives: V gene, J gene, D gene, CDR3 DNA, CDR3 protein. D genes are given only for firm matches.

v_gene: TRBV19; j_gene: TRBJ2-7; d_gene: TRBD1; CDR3nt: TGTGCCAGTACCCAAGGAGGGACAGGGGGCGGCGAGCAGTACTTC; CDR3aa: CASTQGGTGGGEQYF
v_gene: TRBV20-1; j_gene: TRBJ2-2; d_gene: -; CDR3nt: TGCAGTGCTAGAGATCCCTCTAGCGCGAACACCGGGGAGCTGTTTTTT; CDR3aa: CSARDPSSANTGELFF
v_gene: TRBV2; j_gene: TRBJ2-7; d_gene: -; CDR3nt: TGTGCCAGCAGCGAAGGGACCACAGGACGCAACGAGCAGTACTTC; CDR3aa: CASSEGTTGRNEQYF
v_gene: TRBV5-1; j_gene: TRBJ2-7; d_gene: -; CDR3nt: TGCGCCAGCAGTTATCAGGGTACTAACGAGCAGTACTTC; CDR3aa: CASSYQGTNEQYF
v_gene: TRBV20-1; j_gene: TRBJ1-2; d_gene: TRBD1; CDR3nt: TGCAGTGCTAGAGACAGGGGGGCTAACTATGGCTACACCTTC; CDR3aa: CSARDRGANYGYTF
v_gene: TRBV4-3; j_gene: TRBJ2-5; d_gene: TRBD2; CDR3nt: TGCGCCAGCAGCCAAGGAATGGTTGGCGGCGGGGGGGCAGGGGAGACCCAGTACTTC; CDR3aa: CASSQGMVGGGGAGETQYF
v_gene: TRBV12-3/TRBV12-4; j_gene: TRBJ1-6; d_gene: TRBD1; CDR3nt: TGTGCCAGCAGCGGACGGGACAGTCTCTCTCGCCCCCTCCACTTT; CDR3aa: CASSGRDSLSRPLHF
v_gene: TRBV20-1; j_gene: TRBJ1-6; d_gene: -; CDR3nt: TGCAGTGCTAACGGTGGGGTGAATTCACCCCTCCACTTT; CDR3aa: CSANGGVNSPLHF
v_gene: TRBV11-3; j_gene: TRBJ2-1; d_gene: -; CDR3nt: TGTGCCAGCAGCTTAGTAGCTGGCGATGAGCAGTTCTTC; CDR3aa: CASSLVAGDEQFF
v_gene: TRBV7-6; j_gene: TRBJ2-1; d_gene: -; CDR3nt: TGTGCCAGCAGCTTCGGACGAGCGGTCGGTGAGCAGTTCTTC; CDR3aa: CASSFGRAVGEQFF
v_gene: TRBV27; j_gene: TRBJ1-4; d_gene: -; CDR3nt: TGTGCCAGCAGTCGTAATGGTCCTAATGAAAAACTGTTTTTT; CDR3aa: CASSRNGPNEKLFF
v_gene: TRBV11-1; j_gene: TRBJ2-3; d_gene: TRBD2; CDR3nt: TGTGCCAGCAGCTCAGACCCCGGAGGGGGCGGACTAGCGGGTGCAGATACGCAGTATTTT; CDR3aa: CASSSDPGGGGLAGADTQYF
v_gene: TRBV27; j_gene: TRBJ1-6; d_gene: TRBD1; CDR3nt: TGTGCCAGCACCGGGACAGGGGGCGCAGGAGGCTCACCCCTCCACTTT; CDR3aa: CASTGTGGAGGSPLHF
v_gene: TRBV11-2; j_gene: TRBJ2-1; d_gene: -; CDR3nt: TGTGCCAGCAGATCGCGGGGACAGCAGTTCTTC; CDR3aa: CASRSRGQQFF
v_gene: TRBV23-1; j_gene: TRBJ1-4; d_gene: TRBD1; CDR3nt: TGCGCCAGCAGTGGGGACAGGGGGAAAACTAATGAAAAACTGTTTTTT; CDR3aa: CASSGDRGKTNEKLFF
v_gene: TRBV5-1; j_gene: TRBJ1-2; d_gene: -; CDR3nt: TGCGCCAGCAGCTTGGCCGGTAGGGGTGACTACACCTTC; CDR3aa: CASSLAGRGDYTF